This T cell receptor (beta chain) stems from a study of OX40 agonist ivuxolimab in advanced cancers. Study-wide background: Patients assigned to dose escalation were diagnosed with hepatocellular carcinoma, melanoma, renal cell or head and neck cancer. Three partial responders included one hepatocellular carcinoma patient and two cutaneous melanoma patients. Study-wide findings and caveats: Expanded clones were, on average, more numerous among CD8+ T cells than CD4+.

The assay was immunoSEQ multiplex PCR, and TCRdb's table has in-frame clones only and misses some. Of 75,000 to 90,000 clones listed, about 90% are singletons. Patients with autoimmune history or systemic immunosuppression were excluded. A word on this clone: Its antigen is currently unknown.

There are 14 residues in the CDR3. The germline CDR1 and CDR2 sequences are ENHRY and SYGVKD. Deletions cut 9 bases from V and 0 bases from J, with 12 bases between. The specimen was CD4+ or CD8+ T cells sorted from blood, collected in a trial of the OX40 agonist ivuxolimab. The chain uses TRBV10-3 and TRBJ1-5, with a possible D match to TRBD1 (5 bases). This sequence was found in an adult with an advanced solid tumor such as melanoma, head and neck, liver or kidney cancer. The CDR3 sequence: CAIGTGHSNQPQHF. Written as DNA, the CDR3 is TGTGCCATTGGTACGGGGCATAGCAATCAGCCCCAGCATTTT.